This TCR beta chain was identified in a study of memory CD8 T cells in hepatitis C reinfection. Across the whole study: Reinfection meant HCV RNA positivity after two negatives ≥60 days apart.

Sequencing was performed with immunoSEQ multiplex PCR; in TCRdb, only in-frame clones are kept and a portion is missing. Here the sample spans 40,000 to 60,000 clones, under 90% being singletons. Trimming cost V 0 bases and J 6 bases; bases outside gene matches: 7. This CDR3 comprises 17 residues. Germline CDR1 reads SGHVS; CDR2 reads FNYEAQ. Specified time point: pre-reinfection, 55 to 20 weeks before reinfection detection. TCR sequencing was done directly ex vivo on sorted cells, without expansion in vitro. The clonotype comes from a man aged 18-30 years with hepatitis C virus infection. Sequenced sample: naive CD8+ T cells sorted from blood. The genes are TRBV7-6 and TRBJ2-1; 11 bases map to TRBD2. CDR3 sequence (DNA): TGTGCCAGCAGCTTAGCGCAGGGACTAGCGGCCGTCAATGAGCAGTTCTTC. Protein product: CASSLAQGLAAVNEQFF. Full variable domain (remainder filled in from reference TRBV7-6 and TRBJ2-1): GAGVSQSPRYKVTKRGQDVALRCDPISGHVSLYWYRQALGQGPEFLTYFNYEAQQDKSGLPNDRFSAERPEGSISTLTIQRTEQRDSAMYRCASSLAQGLAAVNEQFFGPGTRLTVL.